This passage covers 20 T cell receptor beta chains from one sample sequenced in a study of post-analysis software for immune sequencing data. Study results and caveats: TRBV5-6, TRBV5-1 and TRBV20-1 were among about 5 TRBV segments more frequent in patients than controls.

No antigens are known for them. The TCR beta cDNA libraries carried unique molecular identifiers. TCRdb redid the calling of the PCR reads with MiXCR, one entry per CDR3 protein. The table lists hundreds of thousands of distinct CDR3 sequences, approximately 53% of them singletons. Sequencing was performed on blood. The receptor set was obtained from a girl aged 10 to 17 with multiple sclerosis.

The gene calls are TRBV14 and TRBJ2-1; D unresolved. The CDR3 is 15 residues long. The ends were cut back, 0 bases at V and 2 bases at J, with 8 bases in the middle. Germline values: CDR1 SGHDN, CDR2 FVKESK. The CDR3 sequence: CASSQELQTYNEQFF. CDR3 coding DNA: TGTGCCAGCAGCCAAGAACTCCAGACCTACAATGAGCAGTTCTTC.

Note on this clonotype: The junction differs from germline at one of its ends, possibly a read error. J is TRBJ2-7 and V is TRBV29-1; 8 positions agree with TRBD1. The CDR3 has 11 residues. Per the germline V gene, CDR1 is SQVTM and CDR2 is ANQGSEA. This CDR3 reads CSAGQAYDQYF. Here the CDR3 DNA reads TGCAGCGCGGGACAGGCCTACGATCAGTACTTC.

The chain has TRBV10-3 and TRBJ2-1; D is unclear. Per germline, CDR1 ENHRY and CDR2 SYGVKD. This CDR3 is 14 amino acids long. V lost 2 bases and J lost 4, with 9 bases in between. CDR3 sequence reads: CAISEGVGYNEQFF. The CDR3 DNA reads TGTGCCATCAGTGAGGGGGTAGGATACAATGAGCAGTTCTTC.

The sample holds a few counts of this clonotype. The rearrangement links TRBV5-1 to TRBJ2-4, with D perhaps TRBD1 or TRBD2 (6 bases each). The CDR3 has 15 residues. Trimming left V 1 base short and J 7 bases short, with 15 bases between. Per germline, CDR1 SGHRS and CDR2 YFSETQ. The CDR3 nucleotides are TGCGCCAGCAGCTTGCCCGGGGGCCGATCTAACATTCAGTACTTC. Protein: CASSLPGGRSNIQYF.

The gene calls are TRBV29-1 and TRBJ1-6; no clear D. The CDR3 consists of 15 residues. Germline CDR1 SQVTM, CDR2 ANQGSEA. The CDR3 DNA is TGCAGTGTGAGGGAGGGAAGCTCCTATAATTCACCCCTCCACTTT. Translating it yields CSVREGSSYNSPLHF.

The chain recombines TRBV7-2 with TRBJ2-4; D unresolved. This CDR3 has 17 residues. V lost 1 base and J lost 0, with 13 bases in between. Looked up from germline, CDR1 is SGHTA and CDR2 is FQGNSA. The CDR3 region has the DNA TGTGCCAGCAGCTTAGTTGGTATCGGCCTAGCCAAAAACATTCAGTACTTC. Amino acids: CASSLVGIGLAKNIQYF.

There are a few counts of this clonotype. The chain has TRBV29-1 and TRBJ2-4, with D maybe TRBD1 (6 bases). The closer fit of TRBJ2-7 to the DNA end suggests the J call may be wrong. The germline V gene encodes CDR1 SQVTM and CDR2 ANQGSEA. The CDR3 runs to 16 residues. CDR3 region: CSVATRDTALPYEQYF. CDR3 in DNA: TGCAGCGTTGCGACCCGGGACACCGCTCTGCCCTACGAGCAGTACTTC.

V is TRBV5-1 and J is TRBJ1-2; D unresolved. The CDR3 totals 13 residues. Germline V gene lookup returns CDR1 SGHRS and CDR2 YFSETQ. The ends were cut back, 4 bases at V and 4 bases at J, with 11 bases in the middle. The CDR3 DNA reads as TGCGCCAGCAGCCTGGGGAGTACCTATGGCTACACCTTC. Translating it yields CASSLGSTYGYTF.

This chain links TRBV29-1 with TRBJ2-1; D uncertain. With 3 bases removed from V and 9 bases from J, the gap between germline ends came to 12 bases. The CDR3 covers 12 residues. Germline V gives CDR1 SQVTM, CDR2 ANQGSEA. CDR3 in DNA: TGCAGCGTTGAGGTGGGTCGAGGTGAGCAGTTCTTC. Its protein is CSVEVGRGEQFF.

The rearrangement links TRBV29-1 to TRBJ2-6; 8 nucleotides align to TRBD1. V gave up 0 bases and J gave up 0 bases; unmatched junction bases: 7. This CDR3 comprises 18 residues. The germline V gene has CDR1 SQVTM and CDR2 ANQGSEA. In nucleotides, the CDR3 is TGCAGCGTTGAAGATCGTAGGACAGGGAGCTCTGGGGCCAACGTCCTGACTTTC. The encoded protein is CSVEDRRTGSSGANVLTF.

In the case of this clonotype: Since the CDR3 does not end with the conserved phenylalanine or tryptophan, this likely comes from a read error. CDR3 region: CASTTSRVRNNEQFV. In DNA, the CDR3 is TGTGCCAGCACCACTTCCAGGGTTCGCAACAATGAGCAGTTCGTC. The chain employs TRBV5-6 and TRBJ2-1, with D perhaps TRBD1 (5 bases). This CDR3 region has 15 residues. Trimming shortened V by 6 bases and J by 5 bases, and 18 bases separated the two germline ends. Germline-derived CDR1 and CDR2 are SGHDT and YYEEEE.

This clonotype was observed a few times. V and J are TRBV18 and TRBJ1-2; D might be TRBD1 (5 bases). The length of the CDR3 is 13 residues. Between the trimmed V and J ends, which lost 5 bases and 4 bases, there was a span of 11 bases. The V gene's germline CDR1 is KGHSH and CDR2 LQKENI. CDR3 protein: CASSSGLSYGYTF. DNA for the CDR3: TGTGCCAGCTCATCGGGACTAAGCTATGGCTACACCTTC.

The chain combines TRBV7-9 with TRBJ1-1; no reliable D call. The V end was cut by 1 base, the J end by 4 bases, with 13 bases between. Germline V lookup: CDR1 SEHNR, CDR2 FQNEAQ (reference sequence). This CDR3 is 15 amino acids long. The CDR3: CASSLGQPGVTEAFF. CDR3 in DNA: TGTGCCAGCAGCTTAGGCCAACCGGGTGTCACTGAAGCTTTCTTT.

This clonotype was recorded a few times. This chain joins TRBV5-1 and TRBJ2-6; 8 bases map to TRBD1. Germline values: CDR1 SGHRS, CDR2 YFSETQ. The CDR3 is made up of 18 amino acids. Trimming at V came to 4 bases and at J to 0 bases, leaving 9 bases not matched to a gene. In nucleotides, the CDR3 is TGCGCCAGCAGCCCACGACAGGGGCCGAACTCTGGGGCCAACGTCCTGACTTTC. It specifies CASSPRQGPNSGANVLTF.

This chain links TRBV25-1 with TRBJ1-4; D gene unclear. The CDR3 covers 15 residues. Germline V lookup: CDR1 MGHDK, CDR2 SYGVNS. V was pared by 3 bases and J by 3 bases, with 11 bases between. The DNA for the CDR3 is TGTGCCAGCAGTGAGTCAGTCCTTTCTAATGAAAAACTGTTTTTT. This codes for CASSESVLSNEKLFF.

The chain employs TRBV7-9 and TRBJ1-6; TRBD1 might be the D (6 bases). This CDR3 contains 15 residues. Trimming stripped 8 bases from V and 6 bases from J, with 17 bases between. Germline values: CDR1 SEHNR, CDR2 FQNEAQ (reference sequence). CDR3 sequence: CASVSRQGRNSPLHF. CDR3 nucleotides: TGTGCCAGCGTTTCGCGCCAGGGGCGTAATTCACCCCTCCACTTT.

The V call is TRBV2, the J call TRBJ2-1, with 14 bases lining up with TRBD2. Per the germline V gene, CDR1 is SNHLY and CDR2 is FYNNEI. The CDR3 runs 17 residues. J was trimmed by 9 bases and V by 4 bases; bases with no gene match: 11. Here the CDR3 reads CASSVQPGTSGSGEQFF. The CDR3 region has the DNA TGTGCCAGCAGTGTACAACCCGGGACTAGCGGGAGTGGTGAGCAGTTCTTC.

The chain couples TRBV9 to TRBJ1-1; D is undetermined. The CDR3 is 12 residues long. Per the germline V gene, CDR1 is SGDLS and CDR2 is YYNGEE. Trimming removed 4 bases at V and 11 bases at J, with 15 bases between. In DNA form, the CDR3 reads TGTGCCAGCAGCCTAGGGAAGGGTTTGGCTTTCTTT. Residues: CASSLGKGLAFF.

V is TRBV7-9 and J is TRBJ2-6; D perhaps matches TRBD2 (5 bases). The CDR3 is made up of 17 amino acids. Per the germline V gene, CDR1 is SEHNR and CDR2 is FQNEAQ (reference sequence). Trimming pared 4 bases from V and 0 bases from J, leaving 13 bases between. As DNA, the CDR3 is TGTGCCAGCAGCTCGTTCGGGATCTCCTCTGGGGCCAACGTCCTGACTTTC. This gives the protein CASSSFGISSGANVLTF.

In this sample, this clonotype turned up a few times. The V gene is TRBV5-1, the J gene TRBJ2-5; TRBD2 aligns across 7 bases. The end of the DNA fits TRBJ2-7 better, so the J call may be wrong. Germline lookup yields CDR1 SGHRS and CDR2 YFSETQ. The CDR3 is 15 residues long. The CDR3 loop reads CASSPRAGTNYEQYF. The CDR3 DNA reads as TGCGCCAGCAGCCCTAGAGCCGGGACTAACTACGAGCAGTACTTC.